This T cell receptor beta chain was identified during a study of cytotoxic CD8 clonotypes in ibrutinib-treated CLL. Overall study context: Partial responses numbered some 24 and complete responses 2; after a median about 74 months, about 15 stayed remitted and approximately twelve progressed. Findings and limits, study-wide: Once treatment began, public clonotypes, which were uncommon, contracted or stayed stable. At baseline, clonality was higher than in age-matched healthy donors and correlated with CD8+ counts.

The germline V gene has CDR1 SGHTA and CDR2 FQGTGA. J lost 6 bases, V lost 8 bases, and 13 bases had no gene match. The CDR3 runs 16 residues. Points on this clone: Its antigen is unknown.

Assay used: immunoSEQ multiplex PCR; TCRdb lists only in-frame clones, some missing. The table has around 140,000 clones, approximately 85% seen once. The sequence came from a human donor with chronic lymphocytic leukemia. The chain uses TRBV7-3 and TRBJ2-3; 11 positions agree with TRBD2. The sequences come from PBMCs, collected after 24 months of ibrutinib treatment. CDR3 in amino acids: CASASGTSGAVDTQYF. CDR3 nucleotides: TGTGCCAGCGCCTCCGGGACTAGCGGAGCGGTGGATACGCAGTATTTT.